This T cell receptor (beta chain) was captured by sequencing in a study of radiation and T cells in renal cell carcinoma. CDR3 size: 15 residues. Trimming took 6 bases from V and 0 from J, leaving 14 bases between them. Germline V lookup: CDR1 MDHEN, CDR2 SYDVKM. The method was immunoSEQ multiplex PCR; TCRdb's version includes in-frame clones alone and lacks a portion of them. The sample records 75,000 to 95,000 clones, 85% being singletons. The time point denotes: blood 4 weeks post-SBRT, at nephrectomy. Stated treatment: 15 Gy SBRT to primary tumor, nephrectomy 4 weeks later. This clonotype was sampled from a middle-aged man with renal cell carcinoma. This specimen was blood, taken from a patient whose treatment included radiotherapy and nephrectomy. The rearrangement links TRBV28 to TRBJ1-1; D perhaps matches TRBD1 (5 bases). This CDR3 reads CASRGRAGLNTEAFF. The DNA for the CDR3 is TGTGCCAGCAGGGGCAGGGCAGGGCTGAACACTGAAGCTTTCTTT.